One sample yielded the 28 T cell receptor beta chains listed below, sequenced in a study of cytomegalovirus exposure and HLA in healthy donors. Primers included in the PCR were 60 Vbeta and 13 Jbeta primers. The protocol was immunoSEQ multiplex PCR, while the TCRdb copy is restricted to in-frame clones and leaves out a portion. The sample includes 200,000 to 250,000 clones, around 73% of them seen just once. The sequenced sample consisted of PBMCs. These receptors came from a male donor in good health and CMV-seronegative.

In nucleotides, the CDR3 is TGCGCCAGCAGTGAAGACAGTGGCTCCTACAATGAGCAGTTCTTC. It is translated as CASSEDSGSYNEQFF. The chain joins TRBV10-2 to TRBJ2-1; possible D gene TRBD1, 5 bases. From germline, CDR1 is WSHSY and CDR2 SAAADI. The CDR3 length is 15 residues. The V gene lost 3 bases and the J gene lost 0 bases, with 9 bases spanning the gap.

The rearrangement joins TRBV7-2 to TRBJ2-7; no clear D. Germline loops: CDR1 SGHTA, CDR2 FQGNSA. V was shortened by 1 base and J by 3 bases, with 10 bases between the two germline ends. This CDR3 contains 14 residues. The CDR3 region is CASSLGRRGYEQYF. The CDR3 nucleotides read TGTGCCAGCAGCTTAGGGCGTAGAGGCTACGAGCAGTACTTC.

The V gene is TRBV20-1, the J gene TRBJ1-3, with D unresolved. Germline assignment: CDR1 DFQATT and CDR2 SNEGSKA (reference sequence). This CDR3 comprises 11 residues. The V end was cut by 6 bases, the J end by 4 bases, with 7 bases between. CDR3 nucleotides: TGCAGTGCGCCTAAAGGAAACACCATATATTTT. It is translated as CSAPKGNTIYF.

The DNA for the CDR3 is TGTGCCAGCAGGCTCCGGGGGGCCAAAAACATTCAGTACTTC. This gives the protein CASRLRGAKNIQYF. The genes are TRBV28 and TRBJ2-4; possibly TRBD2 for D (6 bases). Trimming took 6 bases from V and 1 from J, leaving 10 bases between them. The length of the CDR3 is 14 residues. Germline-derived CDR1 and CDR2 are MDHEN and SYDVKM.

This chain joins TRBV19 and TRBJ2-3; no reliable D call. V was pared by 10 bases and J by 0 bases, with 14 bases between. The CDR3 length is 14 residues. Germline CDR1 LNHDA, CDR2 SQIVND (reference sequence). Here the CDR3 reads CATEPTYSTDTQYF. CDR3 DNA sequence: TGTGCCACCGAGCCGACTTATAGCACAGATACGCAGTATTTT. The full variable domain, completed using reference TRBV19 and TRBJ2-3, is DGGITQSPKYLFRKEGQNVTLSCEQNLNHDAMYWYRQDPGQGLRLIYYSQIVNDFQKGDIAEGYSVSREKKESFPLTVTSAQKNPTAFYLCATEPTYSTDTQYFGPGTRLTVL.

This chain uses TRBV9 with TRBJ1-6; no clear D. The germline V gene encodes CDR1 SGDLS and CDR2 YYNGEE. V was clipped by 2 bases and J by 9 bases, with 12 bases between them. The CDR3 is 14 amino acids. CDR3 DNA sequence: TGTGCCAGCAGCGTCGACATCCAAGGTTCACCCCTCCACTTT. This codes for CASSVDIQGSPLHF.

CDR3 nucleotides: TGTGCCTGGACCACCCAGGGGAAAAATGAAAAACTGTTTTTT. Amino acids: CAWTTQGKNEKLFF. J is TRBJ1-4 and V is TRBV30; tentative D call: TRBD1 (6 bases). There are 14 residues in the CDR3. In germline, CDR1 is GTSNPN, CDR2 SVGIG (reference sequence). V was shortened by 4 bases and J by 5 bases, with 14 bases between the two germline ends.

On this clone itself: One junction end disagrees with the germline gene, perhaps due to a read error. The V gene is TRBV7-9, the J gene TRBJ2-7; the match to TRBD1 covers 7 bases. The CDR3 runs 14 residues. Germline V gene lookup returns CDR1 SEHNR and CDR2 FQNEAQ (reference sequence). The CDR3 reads CSSSTGDRAHEQYF. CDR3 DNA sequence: TGTTCCAGCAGCACAGGAGACAGGGCCCACGAGCAGTACTTC. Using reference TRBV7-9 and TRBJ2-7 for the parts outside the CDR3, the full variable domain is DTGVSQNPRHKITKRGQNVTFRCDPISEHNRLYWYRQTLGQGPEFLTYFQNEAQLEKSRLLSDRFSAERPKGSFSTLEIQRTEQGDSAMYLCSSSTGDRAHEQYFGPGTRLTVT.

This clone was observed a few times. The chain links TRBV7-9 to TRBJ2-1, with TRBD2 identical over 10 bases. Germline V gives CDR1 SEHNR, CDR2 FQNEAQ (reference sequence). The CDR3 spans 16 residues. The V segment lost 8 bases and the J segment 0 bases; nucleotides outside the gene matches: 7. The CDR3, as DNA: TGTGCCAGCGACCGGACTAGCGGTAGCTCCTACAATGAGCAGTTCTTC. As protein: CASDRTSGSSYNEQFF.

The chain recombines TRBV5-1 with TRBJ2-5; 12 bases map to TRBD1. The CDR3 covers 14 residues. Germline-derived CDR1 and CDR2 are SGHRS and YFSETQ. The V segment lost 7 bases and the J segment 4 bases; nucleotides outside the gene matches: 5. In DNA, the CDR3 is TGCGCCAGCCAGGGACAGGGGGCCTTAGAGACCCAGTACTTC. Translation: CASQGQGALETQYF.

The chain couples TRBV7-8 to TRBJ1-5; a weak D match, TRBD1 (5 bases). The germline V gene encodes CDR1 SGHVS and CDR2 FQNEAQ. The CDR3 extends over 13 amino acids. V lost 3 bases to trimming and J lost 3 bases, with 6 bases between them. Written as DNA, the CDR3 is TGTGCCAGCAGCTTGGGACTCAATCAGCCCCAGCATTTT. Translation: CASSLGLNQPQHF.

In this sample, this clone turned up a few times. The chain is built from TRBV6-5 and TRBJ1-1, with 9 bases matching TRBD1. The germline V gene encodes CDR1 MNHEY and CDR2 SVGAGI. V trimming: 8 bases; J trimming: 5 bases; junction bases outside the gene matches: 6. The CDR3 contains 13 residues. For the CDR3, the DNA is TGTGCCAGCGGGACAGGGCCAGGAACTGAAGCTTTCTTT. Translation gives CASGTGPGTEAFF.

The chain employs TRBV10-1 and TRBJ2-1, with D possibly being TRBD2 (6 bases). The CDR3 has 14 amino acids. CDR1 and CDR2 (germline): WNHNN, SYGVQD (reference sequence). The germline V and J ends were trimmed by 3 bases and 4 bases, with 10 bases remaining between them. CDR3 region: CASSDSSGYNEQFF. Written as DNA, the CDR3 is TGCGCCAGCAGTGATAGTAGCGGATACAATGAGCAGTTCTTC.

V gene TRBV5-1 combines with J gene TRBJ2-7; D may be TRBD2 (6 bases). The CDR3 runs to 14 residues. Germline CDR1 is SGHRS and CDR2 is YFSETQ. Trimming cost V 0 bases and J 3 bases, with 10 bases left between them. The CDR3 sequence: CASSLALGGYEQYF. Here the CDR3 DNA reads TGCGCCAGCAGCTTGGCCTTGGGGGGCTACGAGCAGTACTTC.

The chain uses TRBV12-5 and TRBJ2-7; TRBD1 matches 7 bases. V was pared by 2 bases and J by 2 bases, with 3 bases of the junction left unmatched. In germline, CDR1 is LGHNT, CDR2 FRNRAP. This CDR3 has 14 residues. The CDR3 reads CASGLTGDPYEQYF. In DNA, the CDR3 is TGTGCTAGTGGTTTGACAGGGGATCCCTACGAGCAGTACTTC. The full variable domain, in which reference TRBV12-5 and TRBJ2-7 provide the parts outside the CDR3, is DARVTQTPRHKVTEMGQEVTMRCQPILGHNTVFWYRQTMMQGLELLAYFRNRAPLDDSGMPKDRFSAEMPDATLATLKIQPSEPRDSAVYFCASGLTGDPYEQYFGPGTRLTVT.

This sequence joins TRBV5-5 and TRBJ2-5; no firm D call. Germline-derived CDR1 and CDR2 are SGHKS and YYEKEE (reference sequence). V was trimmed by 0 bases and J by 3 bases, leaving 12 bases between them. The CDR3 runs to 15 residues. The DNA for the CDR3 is TGTGCCAGCAGCTTGGTATCTAGGTTAAAAGAGACCCAGTACTTC. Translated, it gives CASSLVSRLKETQYF. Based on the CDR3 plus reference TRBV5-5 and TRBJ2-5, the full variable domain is DAGVTQSPTHLIKTRGQQVTLRCSPISGHKSVSWYQQVLGQGPQFIFQYYEKEERGRGNFPDRFSARQFPNYSSELNVNALLLGDSALYLCASSLVSRLKETQYFGPGTRLLVL.

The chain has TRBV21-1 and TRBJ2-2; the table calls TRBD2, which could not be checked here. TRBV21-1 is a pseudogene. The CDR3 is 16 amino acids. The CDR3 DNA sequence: TGTGCCAGCAGCAACACCAAGCGGGAGAACACCGGGGAGCTGTTTTTT. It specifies CASSNTKRENTGELFF.

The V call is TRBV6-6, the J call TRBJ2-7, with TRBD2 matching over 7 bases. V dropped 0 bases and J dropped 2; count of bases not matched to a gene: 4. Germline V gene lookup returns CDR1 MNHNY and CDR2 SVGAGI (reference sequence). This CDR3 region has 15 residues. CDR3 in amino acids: CASSYSGGRAYEQYF. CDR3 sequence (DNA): TGTGCCAGCAGTTACTCTGGGGGGAGGGCCTACGAGCAGTACTTC.

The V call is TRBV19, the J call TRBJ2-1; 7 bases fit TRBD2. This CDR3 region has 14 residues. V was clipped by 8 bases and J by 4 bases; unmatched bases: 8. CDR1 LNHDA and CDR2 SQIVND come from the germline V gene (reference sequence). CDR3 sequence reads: CASRPTSEYNEQFF. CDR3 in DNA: TGTGCCAGTCGCCCAACTAGCGAATACAATGAGCAGTTCTTC. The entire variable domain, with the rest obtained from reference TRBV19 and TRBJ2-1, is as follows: DGGITQSPKYLFRKEGQNVTLSCEQNLNHDAMYWYRQDPGQGLRLIYYSQIVNDFQKGDIAEGYSVSREKKESFPLTVTSAQKNPTAFYLCASRPTSEYNEQFFGPGTRLTVL.

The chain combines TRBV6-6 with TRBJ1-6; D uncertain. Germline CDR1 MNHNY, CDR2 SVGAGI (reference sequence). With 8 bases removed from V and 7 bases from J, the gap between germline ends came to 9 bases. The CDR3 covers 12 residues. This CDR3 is CASLSPNSPLHF. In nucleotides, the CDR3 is TGTGCCAGCCTAAGTCCAAATTCACCCCTCCACTTT.

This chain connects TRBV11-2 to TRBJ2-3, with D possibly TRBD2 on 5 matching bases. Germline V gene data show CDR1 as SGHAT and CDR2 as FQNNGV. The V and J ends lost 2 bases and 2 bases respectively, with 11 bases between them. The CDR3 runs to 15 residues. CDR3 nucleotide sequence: TGTGCCAGCAGCTTATTTAGCGCCCTCACAGATACGCAGTATTTT. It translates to CASSLFSALTDTQYF.

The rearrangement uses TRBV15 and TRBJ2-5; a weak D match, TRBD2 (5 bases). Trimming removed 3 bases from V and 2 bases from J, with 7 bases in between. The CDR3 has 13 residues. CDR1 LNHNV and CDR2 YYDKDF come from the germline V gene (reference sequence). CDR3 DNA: TGTGCCACCAGCAGGCGACTACAAGAGACCCAGTACTTC. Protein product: CATSRRLQETQYF.

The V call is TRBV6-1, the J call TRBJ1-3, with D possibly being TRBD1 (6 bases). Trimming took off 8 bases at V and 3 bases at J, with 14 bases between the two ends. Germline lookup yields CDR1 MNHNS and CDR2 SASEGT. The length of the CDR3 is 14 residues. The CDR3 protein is CASCQGIGGNTIYF. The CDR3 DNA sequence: TGTGCCAGCTGTCAGGGGATCGGTGGAAACACCATATATTTT.

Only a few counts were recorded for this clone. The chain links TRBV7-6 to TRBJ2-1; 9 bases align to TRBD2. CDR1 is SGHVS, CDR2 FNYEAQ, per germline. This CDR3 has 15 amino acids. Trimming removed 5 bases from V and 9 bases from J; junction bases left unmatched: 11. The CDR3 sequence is CASSNKSGRLLEQFF. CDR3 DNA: TGTGCCAGCAGCAATAAGAGCGGGAGGCTTCTTGAGCAGTTCTTC.

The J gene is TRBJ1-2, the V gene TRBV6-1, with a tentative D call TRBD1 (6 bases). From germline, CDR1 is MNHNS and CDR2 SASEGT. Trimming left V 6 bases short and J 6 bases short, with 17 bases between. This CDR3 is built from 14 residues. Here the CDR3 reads CASSPSRGLDGYTF. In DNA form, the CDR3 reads TGTGCCAGCAGCCCGTCCAGGGGATTGGATGGCTACACCTTC.

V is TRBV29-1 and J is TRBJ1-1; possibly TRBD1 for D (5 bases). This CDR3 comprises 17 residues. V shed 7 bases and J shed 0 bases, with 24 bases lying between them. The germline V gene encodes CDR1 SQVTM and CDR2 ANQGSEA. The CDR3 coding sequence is TGCAGCGCATTCCAATTTCGAAAATGGGGCGTGAACACTGAAGCTTTCTTT. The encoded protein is CSAFQFRKWGVNTEAFF. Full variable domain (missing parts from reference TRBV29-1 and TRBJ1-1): SAVISQKPSRDICQRGTSLTIQCQVDSQVTMMFWYRQQPGQSLTLIATANQGSEATYESGFVIDKFPISRPNLTFSTLTVSNMSPEDSSIYLCSAFQFRKWGVNTEAFFGQGTRLTVV.

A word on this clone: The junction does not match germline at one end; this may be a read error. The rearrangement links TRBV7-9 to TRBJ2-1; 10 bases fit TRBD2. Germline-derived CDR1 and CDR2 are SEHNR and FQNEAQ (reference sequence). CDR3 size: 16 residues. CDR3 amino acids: CSSSPRTSGEGNEQFF. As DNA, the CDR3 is TGTTCCAGCAGCCCCCGGACTAGCGGAGAAGGGAATGAGCAGTTCTTC.

The CDR3 loop is CASSSGGGSDTQYF. The CDR3 DNA sequence: TGCGCCAGCAGCTCCGGGGGGGGGTCAGATACGCAGTATTTT. V usage is TRBV5-1 and J usage is TRBJ2-3; the match to TRBD2 covers 8 bases. After removal of 3 bases from V and 4 bases from J, the junction contained 4 bases not matched to a gene. The CDR3 extends over 14 amino acids. Germline V CDR1 and CDR2: SGHRS, YFSETQ.